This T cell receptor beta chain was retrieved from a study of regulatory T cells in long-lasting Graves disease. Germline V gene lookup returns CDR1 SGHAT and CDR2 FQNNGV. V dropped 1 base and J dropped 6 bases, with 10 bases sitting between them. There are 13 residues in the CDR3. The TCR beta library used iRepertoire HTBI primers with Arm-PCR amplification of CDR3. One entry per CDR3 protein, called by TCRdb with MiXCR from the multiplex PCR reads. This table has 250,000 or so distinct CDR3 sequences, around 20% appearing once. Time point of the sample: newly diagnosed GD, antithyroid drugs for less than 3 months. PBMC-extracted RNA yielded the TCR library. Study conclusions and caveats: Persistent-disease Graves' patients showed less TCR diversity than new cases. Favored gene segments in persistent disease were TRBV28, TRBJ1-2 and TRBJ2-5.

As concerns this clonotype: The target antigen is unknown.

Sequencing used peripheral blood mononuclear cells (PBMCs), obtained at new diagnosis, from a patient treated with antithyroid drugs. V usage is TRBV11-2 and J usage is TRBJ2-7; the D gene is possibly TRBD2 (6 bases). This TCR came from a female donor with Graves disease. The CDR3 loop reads CASSLVVGGEQYF. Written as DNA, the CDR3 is TGTGCCAGCAGCTTAGTTGTGGGAGGCGAGCAGTACTTC.